This entry features one T cell receptor beta chain sequence. What it binds is unknown. The data were taken from a study of cytomegalovirus exposure and HLA in healthy donors. About the study: The approximately 130 validation repertoires matched the approximately 700 first-cohort repertoires in platform, a later analysis reported. Findings and caveats of the study: Some 150 TCR beta chains were listed as cytomegalovirus-associated.

The donors were in the approximately 120-subject validation cohort, distinct from the 666-subject first cohort. With 1 base removed from V and 0 bases from J, the gap between germline ends came to 13 bases. The CDR3 covers 16 residues. The germline V gene has CDR1 PRHDT and CDR2 FYEKMQ (reference sequence). This table comes from immunoSEQ multiplex PCR, and its TCRdb copy is limited to in-frame clones, with some not included. The sample holds roughly 62,000 clones, 90% to 95% seen once. This TCR was recovered from a woman aged 25 to 45 in good health and CMV-seronegative. The specimen sequenced was PBMCs. V gene TRBV13 combines with J gene TRBJ2-7, with D possibly matching TRBD2 (6 bases). CDR3 region: CASSLVTGRSSYEQYF. The CDR3 DNA reads TGTGCCAGCAGCTTAGTAACGGGGAGGAGCTCCTACGAGCAGTACTTC.